The rows below give T cell receptor beta chains drawn from one sample of a study of blood T cells in healthy people across ages. TCRdb itself ran the 5' RACE reads through MiXCR, one entry per CDR3 protein. The table includes roughly 650,000 distinct CDR3 sequences, 32% detected once. The sample consisted of blood. These receptors originate from a woman at least 80 years old in good health. The CDR3 runs from the conserved cysteine through the conserved F or W. Fields, in order: D gene, clone size, J gene, V gene, CDR3 protein, CDR3 DNA. A D gene is named only where the DNA matches it firmly. Clone sizes are given selectively: once, few, many, or a class where the clone is expanded.

d_gene: NA
abundance: few
j_gene: TRBJ2-4
v_gene: TRBV12-3/TRBV12-4
CDR3aa: CASSLGQVEIIQYF
CDR3nt: TGTGCCAGCAGTTTAGGGCAGGTAGAAATCATTCAGTACTTC

d_gene: NA
abundance: NA
j_gene: TRBJ2-3
v_gene: TRBV12-3/TRBV12-4
CDR3aa: CASSFGDGTSTDTQYF
CDR3nt: TGTGCCAGCAGTTTCGGGGACGGTACTAGCACAGATACGCAGTATTTT

d_gene: NA
abundance: many
j_gene: TRBJ1-5
v_gene: TRBV12-3/TRBV12-4
CDR3aa: CASSGFGSNQPQHF
CDR3nt: TGTGCCAGCTCGGGATTCGGGAGCAATCAGCCCCAGCATTTT

d_gene: TRBD2
abundance: many
j_gene: TRBJ2-7
v_gene: TRBV7-2
CDR3aa: CASSHHGTSGAYEQYF
CDR3nt: TGTGCCAGCAGCCACCACGGGACTAGCGGGGCCTACGAGCAGTACTTC

d_gene: NA
abundance: many
j_gene: TRBJ1-6
v_gene: TRBV7-2
CDR3aa: CASSIKGVESPLHF
CDR3nt: TGTGCCAGCAGTATAAAGGGGGTTGAGTCACCCCTCCACTTT

d_gene: TRBD1
abundance: many
j_gene: TRBJ2-3
v_gene: TRBV11-3
CDR3aa: CASSLEGTGVGTDTQYF
CDR3nt: TGTGCCAGCAGCTTAGAAGGTACAGGGGTAGGCACAGATACGCAGTATTTT

d_gene: NA
abundance: NA
j_gene: TRBJ2-5
v_gene: TRBV5-1
CDR3aa: CASSLGDRTLQETQYF
CDR3nt: TGCGCCAGCAGCTTGGGTGATCGGACCCTCCAAGAGACCCAGTACTTC

d_gene: NA
abundance: NA
j_gene: TRBJ2-7
v_gene: TRBV12-3/TRBV12-4
CDR3aa: CASSSPGGGYEQYF
CDR3nt: TGTGCCAGCAGTTCCCCCGGGGGAGGTTACGAGCAGTACTTC

d_gene: TRBD2
abundance: many
j_gene: TRBJ2-7
v_gene: TRBV7-2
CDR3aa: CASSIKLAGNNEQYF
CDR3nt: TGTGCCAGCAGCATTAAACTAGCGGGGAATAACGAGCAGTACTTC

d_gene: NA
abundance: NA
j_gene: TRBJ1-4
v_gene: TRBV30
CDR3aa: CAWRLPTGPGHEKLFF
CDR3nt: TGTGCCTGGAGACTTCCGACGGGACCCGGACATGAAAAACTGTTTTTT